Presented here are 23 T cell receptor beta chains from one specimen sequenced in a study of T cell repertoires and Cas9 in healthy adults. Profiled with immunoSEQ multiplex PCR; TCRdb holds only in-frame clones, not every one. Found here are about 15,000 clones, approximately 88% of them singletons; the top ten hold about 2.1%. Sample: Tregs (CD4+, CD25+, CD127-, CD137-, CD154-) from PBMCs; culture status not recorded. These TCRs come from a human donor in good health.

The chain couples TRBV10-3 to TRBJ2-1; D not certain. The germline V gene encodes CDR1 ENHRY and CDR2 SYGVKD. CDR3 length equals 13 residues. V lost 1 base, J lost 9 bases, and 10 bases lay in between. The CDR3 nucleotides are TGTGCCATCAGTGAGTTAGAATTCTCTGAGCAGTTCTTC. Protein sequence: CAISELEFSEQFF.

The genes are TRBV7-9 and TRBJ1-5; tentatively, D is TRBD1 (5 bases). Trimming removed 5 bases at V and 6 bases at J, with 11 bases between. The CDR3 contains 13 residues. The germline V gene encodes CDR1 SEHNR and CDR2 FQNEAQ (reference sequence). The CDR3 DNA reads TGTGCCAGCAGCCAAATCGGGGGTCAGCCCCAGCATTTT. Protein sequence: CASSQIGGQPQHF. Full variable domain (rest looked up from reference TRBV7-9 and TRBJ1-5): DTGVSQNPRHKITKRGQNVTFRCDPISEHNRLYWYRQTLGQGPEFLTYFQNEAQLEKSRLLSDRFSAERPKGSFSTLEIQRTEQGDSAMYLCASSQIGGQPQHFGDGTRLSIL.

The genes are TRBV6-1 and TRBJ1-2; D gene unclear. V gave up 4 bases and J gave up 3 bases, with 18 bases separating them. Germline-derived CDR1 and CDR2 are MNHNS and SASEGT. CDR3 size: 16 residues. This CDR3 is CASSVSQTLYYYGYTF. For the CDR3, the DNA is TGTGCCAGCAGTGTCTCCCAAACTCTCTACTACTATGGCTACACCTTC.

The V and J genes are TRBV11-2 and TRBJ2-1; 14 bases align to TRBD2. CDR1 SGHAT and CDR2 FQNNGV come from the germline V gene. The CDR3 consists of 16 residues. Losses at the gene ends were 4 bases for V and 5 bases for J; bases not matched to a gene: 4. The DNA of the CDR3 is TGTGCCAGCAGCTCCCAGGGACTAGCGGGAGACAATGAGCAGTTCTTC. This encodes CASSSQGLAGDNEQFF.

J is TRBJ1-1 and V is TRBV6-1; TRBD1 aligns across 12 bases. The V gene end was trimmed by 4 bases and the J gene end by 5 bases; junction bases not matched to a gene: 14. CDR3 size: 18 residues. CDR1 and CDR2 from the germline V gene are MNHNS and SASEGT. The CDR3 spells CASSGAPGTGGSRTEAFF. The CDR3 DNA reads TGTGCCAGCAGTGGGGCGCCCGGGACAGGGGGCTCCCGAACTGAAGCTTTCTTT.

V and J are TRBV19 and TRBJ1-5, with D tentatively TRBD1 (6 bases). This CDR3 contains 16 residues. Germline V gene sequence: CDR1 LNHDA, CDR2 SQIVND (reference sequence). Trimming left V 9 bases short and J 4 bases short, with 22 bases between. In DNA, the CDR3 is TGTGCCAGCCCTAATTCCGGGACAAAGTCAAATCAGCCCCAGCATTTT. This codes for CASPNSGTKSNQPQHF.

The gene calls are TRBV6-1 and TRBJ2-7; no definite D call. Germline CDR1 reads MNHNS; CDR2 reads SASEGT. The CDR3 consists of 12 residues. Deletions cut 3 bases from V and 2 bases from J, with 5 bases between. The CDR3 sequence is CASSEPAYEQYF. CDR3 in DNA: TGTGCCAGCAGTGAGCCAGCCTACGAGCAGTACTTC.

This clone showed up just a few times. The chain has TRBV10-1 and TRBJ2-2, with 9 bases matching TRBD1. Per the germline V gene, CDR1 is WNHNN and CDR2 is SYGVQD (reference sequence). CDR3 length: 17 amino acids. Trimming took 6 bases from V and 0 from J; bases not matched to a gene: 8. This chain's CDR3 is CASSQTRDRANTGELFF. The CDR3 coding sequence is TGCGCCAGCAGCCAAACCCGGGACAGGGCGAACACCGGGGAGCTGTTTTTT.

The rearrangement links TRBV7-6 to TRBJ1-4, with D possibly TRBD1 on 5 matching bases. The CDR3 spans 15 residues. The V end was cut by 5 bases, the J end by 0 bases, with 10 bases between. Germline V gene lookup returns CDR1 SGHVS and CDR2 FNYEAQ. The DNA of the CDR3 is TGTGCCAGCAGCCTAGGGACGGCAACTAATGAAAAACTGTTTTTT. Encoded protein: CASSLGTATNEKLFF.

The chain has TRBV7-9 and TRBJ1-4, with a weak D call TRBD1 (6 bases). V gave up 5 bases and J gave up 5 bases, with 21 bases separating them. CDR1 and CDR2 (germline): SEHNR, FQNEAQ (reference sequence). The CDR3 spans 17 residues. The CDR3 coding sequence is TGTGCCAGCAGCCCATCCTGGGGGGGCACCCTAAATGAAAAACTGTTTTTT. Translated, it gives CASSPSWGGTLNEKLFF.

The rearrangement joins TRBV4-1 to TRBJ2-3; 11 nucleotides line up with TRBD2. The CDR3 consists of 14 residues. CDR1 is MGHRA and CDR2 is YSYEKL in the germline V gene. The V and J ends lost 6 bases and 1 base, in that order; junction bases with no gene match: 0. The CDR3 region has the DNA TGCGCCAGCAGGGGACTAGCGGGCACAGATACGCAGTATTTT. Translating it yields CASRGLAGTDTQYF.

The V gene is TRBV15, the J gene TRBJ2-2, with TRBD2 matching 8 bases. CDR3 size: 16 residues. Germline V gene lookup returns CDR1 LNHNV and CDR2 YYDKDF (reference sequence). The junction had 6 bases not matched to a gene; V was cut back by 0 bases and J by 6 bases. The CDR3 protein is CATSRDPGGGAGELFF. In DNA, the CDR3 is TGTGCCACCAGCAGAGATCCCGGGGGGGGTGCCGGGGAGCTGTTTTTT.

The chain is built from TRBV5-8 and TRBJ1-4, with D possibly being TRBD1 (6 bases). Looked up from germline, CDR1 is SGHTS and CDR2 is YDEGEE. This CDR3 is 17 amino acids long. With 0 bases removed from V and 6 bases from J, the gap between germline ends came to 18 bases. CDR3 loop: CASSLGTGGTRDEKLFF. The CDR3 region has the DNA TGTGCCAGCAGCTTGGGGACGGGGGGCACCAGAGATGAAAAACTGTTTTTT.

The table lists this clone with a count of one. The gene calls are TRBV7-9 and TRBJ2-5; the match to TRBD2 covers 8 bases. V shed 1 base and J 5 bases; nucleotides not matched to a gene: 9. The CDR3 loop spans 16 amino acids. Germline assignment: CDR1 SEHNR and CDR2 FQNEAQ (reference sequence). The CDR3 DNA follows: TGTGCCAGCAGCTTAGGTTCGGGGGGGCGATTGGAGACCCAGTACTTC. Amino acids: CASSLGSGGRLETQYF.

CDR3 protein: CASGRDSNQPQHF. CDR3 DNA sequence: TGTGCCAGCGGCCGGGACAGCAATCAGCCCCAGCATTTT. This chain connects TRBV6-6 to TRBJ1-5; D is perhaps TRBD1 (5 bases). V lost 8 bases and J lost 1, with 9 bases in between. CDR3 length equals 13 residues. CDR1 is MNHNY and CDR2 is SVGAGI in the germline V gene (reference sequence).

J is TRBJ2-7 and V is TRBV10-3, with D possibly called TRBD1 or TRBD2 (5 bases each). The CDR3 runs to 13 residues. V lost 7 bases, J lost 3 bases, and 13 bases lay in between. In germline, CDR1 is ENHRY, CDR2 SYGVKD. CDR3 sequence reads: CAIKVRDGYEQYF. The CDR3 nucleotides are TGTGCCATCAAAGTTAGGGACGGCTACGAGCAGTACTTC.

The gene calls are TRBV19 and TRBJ1-5; D uncertain. The germline gives CDR1 LNHDA, CDR2 SQIVND (reference sequence). This CDR3 region has 15 residues. The V end lost 1 base, the J end lost 4 bases, and 11 bases lay between the germline ends. The CDR3 DNA reads TGTGCCAGTAGTATAGCCGGCAAAATGAATCAGCCCCAGCATTTT. As protein: CASSIAGKMNQPQHF.

This clone was recorded once. The chain has TRBV5-4 and TRBJ2-3; D is perhaps TRBD1 or TRBD2 (5 bases each). V lost 3 bases and J lost 1, with 12 bases in between. The germline V gene has CDR1 SGHNT and CDR2 YYREEE (reference sequence). The CDR3 runs to 15 residues. The CDR3 loop is CASSSWGSGTDTQYF. CDR3 bases: TGTGCCAGCAGCTCGTGGGGGTCTGGCACAGATACGCAGTATTTT. Supplemented by reference TRBV5-4 and TRBJ2-3, the full variable domain reads ETGVTQSPTHLIKTRGQQVTLRCSSQSGHNTVSWYQQALGQGPQFIFQYYREEENGRGNFPPRFSGLQFPNYSSELNVNALELDDSALYLCASSSWGSGTDTQYFGPGTRLTVL.

Only one count was recorded for this clone. The J gene is TRBJ2-7, the V gene TRBV7-2; 7 nucleotides align to TRBD1. Per germline, CDR1 SGHTA and CDR2 FQGNSA. The CDR3 is made up of 15 amino acids. J was trimmed by 0 bases and V by 4 bases; bases with no gene match: 6. The CDR3 coding sequence is TGTGCCAGCAGCTGGAGGACAGGCGCCTCCTACGAGCAGTACTTC. This encodes CASSWRTGASYEQYF.

The rearrangement joins TRBV7-2 to TRBJ1-1; no reliable D call. Germline V CDR1 and CDR2: SGHTA, FQGNSA. This CDR3 has 17 amino acids. V was cut by 2 bases and J by 4 bases, with 20 bases left in between. This CDR3 reads CASSLRARLITGTEAFF. The DNA of the CDR3 is TGTGCCAGCAGCTTACGGGCCCGTTTAATTACGGGCACTGAAGCTTTCTTT.

The chain combines TRBV7-2 with TRBJ1-1, with a weak D call TRBD1 (5 bases). Trimming left V 2 bases short and J 0 bases short, with 10 bases between. The CDR3 has 15 residues. Germline CDR1 is SGHTA and CDR2 is FQGNSA. The CDR3 sequence is CASSLLPGLNTEAFF. CDR3 nucleotide sequence: TGTGCCAGCAGCTTACTTCCGGGACTGAACACTGAAGCTTTCTTT.

The chain combines TRBV4-1 with TRBJ1-3, with D maybe TRBD1 (5 bases). V lost 4 bases to trimming and J lost 0 bases, with 7 bases between them. The CDR3 contains 14 residues. Germline V gene lookup returns CDR1 MGHRA and CDR2 YSYEKL. The CDR3 loop reads CASSPTDSGNTIYF. The CDR3 region has the DNA TGCGCCAGCAGCCCGACAGACTCTGGAAACACCATATATTTT.

The chain employs TRBV9 and TRBJ1-1; unclear D gene. V was trimmed by 2 bases and J by 8 bases, leaving 10 bases between them. This CDR3 spans 12 amino acids. Germline CDR1 is SGDLS and CDR2 is YYNGEE. Here the CDR3 DNA reads TGTGCCAGCAGCGTGTCCCCCGGCGAAGCTTTCTTT. It specifies CASSVSPGEAFF.